A single sample is the source of the 5 T cell receptor beta chains below, sequenced in a study of cytomegalovirus exposure and HLA in healthy donors. The PCR employed 60 Vbeta primers together with 13 Jbeta primers. The table came from immunoSEQ multiplex PCR; TCRdb's copy has only in-frame clones and leaves some out. The table lists under 200,000 clones, roughly 78% of them singletons. Sequencing was performed on PBMCs. The origin of the receptors is a middle-aged woman in good health and CMV-seronegative.

J is TRBJ1-1 and V is TRBV7-9; 8 bases fit TRBD1. The CDR3 sequence is 14 residues long. J was trimmed by 7 bases and V by 5 bases; bases with no gene match: 9. Germline CDR1 is SEHNR and CDR2 is FQNEAQ (reference sequence). The CDR3 loop reads CASSKDRALDEAFF. Here the CDR3 DNA reads TGTGCCAGCAGCAAGGACAGGGCCTTAGATGAAGCTTTCTTT.

This clone appeared a few times. This chain connects TRBV11-2 to TRBJ1-2, with a possible D match to TRBD1 (6 bases). Trimming took 3 bases from V and 0 from J, leaving 14 bases between them. Germline loops: CDR1 SGHAT, CDR2 FQNNGV. The CDR3 spans 16 residues. The CDR3 DNA sequence: TGTGCCAGCAGCTTTCGGGGGGCGGAGGCTAACTATGGCTACACCTTC. This codes for CASSFRGAEANYGYTF.

There are a few counts of this clone. The rearrangement uses TRBV2 and TRBJ2-7; a weak D match, TRBD1 (6 bases). Germline values: CDR1 SNHLY, CDR2 FYNNEI. The CDR3 length is 14 residues. V lost 8 bases to trimming and J lost 3 bases, with 17 bases between them. The DNA for the CDR3 is TGTGCCAGCCGTACAACCGGGACAAACTACGAGCAGTACTTC. Amino acid sequence: CASRTTGTNYEQYF. Based on the CDR3 plus reference TRBV2 and TRBJ2-7, the full variable domain is EPEVTQTPSHQVTQMGQEVILRCVPISNHLYFYWYRQILGQKVEFLVSFYNNEISEKSEIFDDQFSVERPDGSNFTLKIRSTKLEDSAMYFCASRTTGTNYEQYFGPGTRLTVT.

The V call is TRBV5-4, the J call TRBJ1-2; TRBD1 agrees at 8 bases. V trimming: 2 bases; J trimming: 11 bases; junction bases outside the gene matches: 17. Germline CDR1 SGHNT, CDR2 YYREEE (reference sequence). The CDR3 is 16 residues long. The CDR3, as DNA: TGTGCCAGCAGCTTTACCGCAGACAGGGGAGCTATCAGATACACCTTC. Protein sequence: CASSFTADRGAIRYTF.

This chain uses TRBV11-2 with TRBJ2-7; tentatively, D is TRBD1 (6 bases). CDR1 is SGHAT, CDR2 FQNNGV, per germline. V was trimmed by 9 bases and J by 6 bases, leaving 18 bases between them. This CDR3 is 13 amino acids long. This chain's CDR3 is CASRRLQGLEQYF. DNA of the CDR3: TGTGCCAGTCGCCGACTACAGGGCCTCGAGCAGTACTTC.